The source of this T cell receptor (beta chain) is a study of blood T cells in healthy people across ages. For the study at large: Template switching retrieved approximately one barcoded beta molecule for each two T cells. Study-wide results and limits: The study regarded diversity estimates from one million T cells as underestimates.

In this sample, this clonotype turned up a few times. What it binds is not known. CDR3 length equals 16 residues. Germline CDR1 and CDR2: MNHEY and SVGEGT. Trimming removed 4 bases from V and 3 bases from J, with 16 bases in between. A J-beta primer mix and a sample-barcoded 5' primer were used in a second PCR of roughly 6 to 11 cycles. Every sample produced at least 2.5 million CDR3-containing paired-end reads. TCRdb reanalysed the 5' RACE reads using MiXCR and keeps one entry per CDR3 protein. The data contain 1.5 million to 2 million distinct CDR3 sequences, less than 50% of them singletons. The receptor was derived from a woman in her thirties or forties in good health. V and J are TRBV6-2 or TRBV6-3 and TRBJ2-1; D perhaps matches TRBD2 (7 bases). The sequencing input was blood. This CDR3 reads CASSSERRGRYNEQFF. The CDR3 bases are TGTGCCAGCAGTTCTGAACGGCGGGGGCGCTACAATGAGCAGTTCTTC.